The 2 T cell receptor beta chains listed next were all sequenced from one sample in a study of response to subunit inactivated influenza vaccine. TCRdb reprocessed the RT-PCR reads via MiXCR and lists one record per CDR3 protein. Here the sample spans roughly 630,000 distinct CDR3 sequences, less than 15% being singletons. Sequenced here: PBMCs from blood, sampled roughly 15 days before vaccination. Every receptor here comes from a man aged 50 or older who received an inactivated influenza vaccine.

This clonotype came up a few times. The chain combines TRBV27 with TRBJ1-1; tentative D call: TRBD1 (5 bases). This CDR3 region has 17 residues. V was trimmed by 0 bases and J by 0 bases, leaving 14 bases between them. In germline, CDR1 is MNHEY, CDR2 SMNVEV (reference sequence). The CDR3 coding sequence is TGTGCCAGCAGTTTATCGGCTTGGGGGAGAATGAACACTGAAGCTTTCTTT. It encodes CASSLSAWGRMNTEAFF.

The chain has TRBV4-1 and TRBJ1-2; the D is unclear. Germline lookup yields CDR1 MGHRA and CDR2 YSYEKL. With 3 bases removed from V and 0 bases from J, the gap between germline ends came to 11 bases. CDR3 length: 15 amino acids. CDR3 sequence reads: CASSQLRYSNYGYTF. The CDR3 bases are TGCGCCAGCAGCCAGTTACGGTACTCTAACTATGGCTACACCTTC.